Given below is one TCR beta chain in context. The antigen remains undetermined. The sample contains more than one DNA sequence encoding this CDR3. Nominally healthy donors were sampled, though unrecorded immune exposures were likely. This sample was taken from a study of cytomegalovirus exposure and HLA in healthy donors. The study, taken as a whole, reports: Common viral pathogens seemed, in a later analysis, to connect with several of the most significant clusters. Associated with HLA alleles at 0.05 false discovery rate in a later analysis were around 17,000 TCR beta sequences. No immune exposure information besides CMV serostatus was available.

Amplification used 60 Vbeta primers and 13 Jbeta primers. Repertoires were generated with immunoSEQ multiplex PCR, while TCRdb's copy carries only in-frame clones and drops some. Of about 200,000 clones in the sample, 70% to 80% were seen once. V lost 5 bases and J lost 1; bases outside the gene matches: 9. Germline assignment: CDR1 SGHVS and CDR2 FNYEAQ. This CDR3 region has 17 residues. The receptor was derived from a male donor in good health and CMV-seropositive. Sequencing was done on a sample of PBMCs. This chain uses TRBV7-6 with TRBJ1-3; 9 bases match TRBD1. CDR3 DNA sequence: TGTGCCAGCAGCATACGACCGGGACAGGGTTCTGGAAACACCATATATTTT. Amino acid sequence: CASSIRPGQGSGNTIYF.